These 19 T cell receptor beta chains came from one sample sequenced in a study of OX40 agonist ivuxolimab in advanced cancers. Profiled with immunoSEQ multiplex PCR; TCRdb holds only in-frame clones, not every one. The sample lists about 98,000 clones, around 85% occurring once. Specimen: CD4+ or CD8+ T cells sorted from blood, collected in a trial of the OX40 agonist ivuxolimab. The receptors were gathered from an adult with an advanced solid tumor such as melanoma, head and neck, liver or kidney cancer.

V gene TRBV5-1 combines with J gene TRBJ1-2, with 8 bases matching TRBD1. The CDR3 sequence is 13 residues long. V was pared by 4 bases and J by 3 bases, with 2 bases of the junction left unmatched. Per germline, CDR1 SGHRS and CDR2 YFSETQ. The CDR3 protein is CASSPQGDYGYTF. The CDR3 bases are TGCGCCAGCAGCCCACAGGGGGACTATGGCTACACCTTC.

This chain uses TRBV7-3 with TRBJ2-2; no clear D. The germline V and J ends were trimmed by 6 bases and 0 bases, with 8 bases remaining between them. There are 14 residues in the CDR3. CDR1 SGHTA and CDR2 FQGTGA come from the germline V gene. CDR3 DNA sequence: TGTGCCAGCAGTTCATACTCGAACACCGGGGAGCTGTTTTTT. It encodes CASSSYSNTGELFF.

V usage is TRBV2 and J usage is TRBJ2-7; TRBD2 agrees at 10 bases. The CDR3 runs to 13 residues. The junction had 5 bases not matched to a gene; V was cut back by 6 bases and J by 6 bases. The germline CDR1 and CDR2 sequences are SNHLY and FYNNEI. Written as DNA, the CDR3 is TGTGCCAGCAGCGTTCTAGCGGGAGCCGAGCAGTACGTC. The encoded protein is CASSVLAGAEQYV.

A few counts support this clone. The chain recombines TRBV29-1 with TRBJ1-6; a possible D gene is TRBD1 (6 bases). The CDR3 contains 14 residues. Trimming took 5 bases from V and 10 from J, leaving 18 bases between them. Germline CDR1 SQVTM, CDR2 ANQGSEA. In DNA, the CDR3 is TGCAGCGTTCGCATAACAGGGTTGGACTCACCCCTCCACTTT. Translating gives CSVRITGLDSPLHF.

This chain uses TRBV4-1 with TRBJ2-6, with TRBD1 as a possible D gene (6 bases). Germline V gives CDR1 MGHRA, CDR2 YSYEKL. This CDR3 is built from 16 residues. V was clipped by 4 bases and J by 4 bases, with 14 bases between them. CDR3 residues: CASSLDRSQGANVLTF. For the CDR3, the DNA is TGCGCCAGCAGCCTTGACAGGTCCCAAGGGGCCAACGTCCTGACTTTC.

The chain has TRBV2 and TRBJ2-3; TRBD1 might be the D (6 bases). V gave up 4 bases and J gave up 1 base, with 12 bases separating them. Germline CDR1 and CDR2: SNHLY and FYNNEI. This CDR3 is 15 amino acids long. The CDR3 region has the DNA TGTGCCAGCAGTGGGACAGTTGGGGGCACAGATACGCAGTATTTT. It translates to CASSGTVGGTDTQYF.

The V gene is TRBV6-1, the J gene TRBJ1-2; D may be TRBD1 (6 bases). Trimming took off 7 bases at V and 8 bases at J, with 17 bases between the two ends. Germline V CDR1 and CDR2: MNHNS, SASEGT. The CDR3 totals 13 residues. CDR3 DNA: TGTGCCAGCATGGCCGGGCAGGGGACCGGCTACACCTTC. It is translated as CASMAGQGTGYTF.

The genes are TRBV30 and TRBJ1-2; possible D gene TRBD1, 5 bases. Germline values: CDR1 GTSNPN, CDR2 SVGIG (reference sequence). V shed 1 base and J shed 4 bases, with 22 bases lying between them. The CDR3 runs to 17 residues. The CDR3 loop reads CAWSGEGKTDLFYGYTF. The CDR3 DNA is TGTGCCTGGAGTGGGGAGGGGAAGACGGACCTATTCTATGGCTACACCTTC.

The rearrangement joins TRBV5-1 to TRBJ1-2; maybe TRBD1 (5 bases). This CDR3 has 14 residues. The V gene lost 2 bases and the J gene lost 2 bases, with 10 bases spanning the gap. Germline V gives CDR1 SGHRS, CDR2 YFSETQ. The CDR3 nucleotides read TGCGCCAGCAGCTTAACGGGGGAGAACTATGGCTACACCTTC. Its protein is CASSLTGENYGYTF.

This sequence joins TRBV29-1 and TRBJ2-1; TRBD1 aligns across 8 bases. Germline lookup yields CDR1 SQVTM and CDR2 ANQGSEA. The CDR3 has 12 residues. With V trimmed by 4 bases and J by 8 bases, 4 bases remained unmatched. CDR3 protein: CSVAGGSDEQFF. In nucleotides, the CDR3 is TGCAGCGTTGCAGGGGGCAGCGATGAGCAGTTCTTC.

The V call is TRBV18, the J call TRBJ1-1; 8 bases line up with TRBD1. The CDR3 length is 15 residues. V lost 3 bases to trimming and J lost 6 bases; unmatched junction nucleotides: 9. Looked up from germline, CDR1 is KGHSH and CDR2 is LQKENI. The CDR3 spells CASSPDRDGRAEAFF. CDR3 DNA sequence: TGTGCCAGCTCACCGGACAGGGACGGGAGGGCTGAAGCTTTCTTT.

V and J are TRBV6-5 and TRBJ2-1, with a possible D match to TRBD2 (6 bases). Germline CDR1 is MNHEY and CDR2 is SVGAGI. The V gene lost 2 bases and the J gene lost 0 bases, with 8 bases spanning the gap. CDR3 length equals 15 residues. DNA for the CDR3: TGTGCCAGCAGTTACCGGGAGAGCTCCTACAATGAGCAGTTCTTC. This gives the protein CASSYRESSYNEQFF.

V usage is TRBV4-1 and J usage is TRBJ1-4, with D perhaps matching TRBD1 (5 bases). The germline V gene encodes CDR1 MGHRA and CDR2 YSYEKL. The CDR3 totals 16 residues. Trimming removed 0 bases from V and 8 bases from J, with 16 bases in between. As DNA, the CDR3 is TGCGCCAGCAGCCAAGATGATGGCAGGGTCGGCGAAAAACTGTTTTTT. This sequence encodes CASSQDDGRVGEKLFF.

CDR3 sequence: CASSPGLAGGSNEQFF. The CDR3 DNA reads TGTGCCAGCAGCCCGGGACTAGCGGGAGGGTCCAATGAGCAGTTCTTC. This chain joins TRBV11-3 and TRBJ2-1, with TRBD2 matching 16 bases. This CDR3 is 16 amino acids long. The junction had 4 bases not matched to a gene; V was cut back by 5 bases and J by 6 bases. Germline assignment: CDR1 SGHNT and CDR2 YENEEA.

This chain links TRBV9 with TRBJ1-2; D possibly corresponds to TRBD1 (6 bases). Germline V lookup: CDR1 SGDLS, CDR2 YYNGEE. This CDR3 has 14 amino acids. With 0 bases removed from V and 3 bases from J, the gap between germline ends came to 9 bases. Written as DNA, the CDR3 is TGTGCCAGCAGCGTAGAGGGGGGGTACTATGGCTACACCTTC. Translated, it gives CASSVEGGYYGYTF.

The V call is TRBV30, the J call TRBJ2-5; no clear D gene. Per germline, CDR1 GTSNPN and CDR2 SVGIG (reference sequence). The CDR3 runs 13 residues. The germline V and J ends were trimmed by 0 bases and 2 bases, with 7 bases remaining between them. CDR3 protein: CAWSVRSQETQYF. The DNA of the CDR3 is TGTGCCTGGAGTGTACGGTCTCAAGAGACCCAGTACTTC.

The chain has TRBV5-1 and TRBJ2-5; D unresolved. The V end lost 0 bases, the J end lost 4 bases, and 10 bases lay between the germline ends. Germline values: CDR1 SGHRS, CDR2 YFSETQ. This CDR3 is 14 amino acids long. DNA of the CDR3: TGCGCCAGCAGCTTGGGAGTTGGTCCAGAGACCCAGTACTTC. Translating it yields CASSLGVGPETQYF.

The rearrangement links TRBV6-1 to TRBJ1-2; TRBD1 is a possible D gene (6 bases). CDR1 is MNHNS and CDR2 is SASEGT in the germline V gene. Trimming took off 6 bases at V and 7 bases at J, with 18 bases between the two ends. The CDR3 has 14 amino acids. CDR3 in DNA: TGTGCCAGCAGAGCCCTCGCCAGGGGCAGTGGCTACACCTTC. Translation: CASRALARGSGYTF.

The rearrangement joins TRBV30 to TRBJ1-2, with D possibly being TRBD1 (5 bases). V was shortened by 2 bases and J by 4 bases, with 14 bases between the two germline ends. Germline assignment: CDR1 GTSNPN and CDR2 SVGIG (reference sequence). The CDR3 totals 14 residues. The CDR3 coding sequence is TGTGCCTGGAGTAGGGACGGCAGGAGCTATGGCTACACCTTC. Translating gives CAWSRDGRSYGYTF.